This T cell receptor beta chain was documented in a study of blood T cells in healthy people across ages. This clonotype was recorded at least ten times. In each sample, at least 6 million PBMCs were isolated. V lost 5 bases and J lost 4; bases outside the gene matches: 11. Germline V gene data show CDR1 as SNHLY and CDR2 as FYNNEI. The CDR3 sequence is 16 residues long. PCR was performed a second time for about 7 to 11 cycles using a sample-barcoded 5' primer and a J-beta primer mix. TCRdb used MiXCR to reprocess the 5' RACE reads, holding one entry per CDR3 protein. The sample lists 800,000 or so distinct CDR3 sequences, approximately 65% occurring once.

This chain connects TRBV2 to TRBJ2-1; 7 nucleotides match TRBD1. The sequence derives from a man aged 30 to 45 in good health. The sequenced sample was blood. In DNA form, the CDR3 reads TGTGCCAGCAGTCCCGCTCCGGGACAGATGTACAATGAGCAGTTCTTC. Its protein product is CASSPAPGQMYNEQFF.